The 24 T cell receptor beta chains listed next were all sequenced from one sample in a study of blood T cell repertoires in COVID-19. The table came from immunoSEQ multiplex PCR; TCRdb's copy has only in-frame clones and leaves some out. The sample carries about 110,000 clones, around nine tenths recorded once. Sample: peripheral blood. Receptors were obtained from a woman in her 30s with acute or convalescent COVID-19.

The chain uses TRBV5-1 and TRBJ2-4; maybe TRBD1 (6 bases). Trimming removed 4 bases from V and 3 bases from J, with 11 bases in between. Per germline, CDR1 SGHRS and CDR2 YFSETQ. The CDR3 has 14 amino acids. The CDR3 protein is CASSTWTDKNIQYF. The CDR3 DNA is TGCGCCAGCAGCACGTGGACAGACAAAAACATTCAGTACTTC.

V usage is TRBV9 and J usage is TRBJ1-1; TRBD1 matches at 8 bases. The CDR3 totals 13 residues. V trimming: 5 bases; J trimming: 5 bases; junction bases outside the gene matches: 5. Per the germline V gene, CDR1 is SGDLS and CDR2 is YYNGEE. CDR3: CASSKQGGTEAFF. In nucleotides, the CDR3 is TGTGCCAGCAGTAAACAGGGGGGGACTGAAGCTTTCTTT.

The chain has TRBV24-1 and TRBJ1-1; D uncertain. The germline gives CDR1 KGHDR, CDR2 SFDVKD. CDR3 length: 16 residues. V dropped 6 bases and J dropped 3 bases, with 19 bases sitting between them. The CDR3 loop reads CATSLPLGGMDTEAFF. The DNA for the CDR3 is TGTGCCACCAGTTTACCCCTGGGAGGGATGGACACTGAAGCTTTCTTT.

The chain carries TRBV27 and TRBJ1-3, with D possibly matching TRBD1 (5 bases). The length of the CDR3 is 16 residues. Looked up from germline, CDR1 is MNHEY and CDR2 is SMNVEV (reference sequence). V lost 2 bases and J 2 bases, leaving 13 bases between the germline ends. CDR3 amino acids: CASSLRSEGPGNTIYF. CDR3 in DNA: TGTGCCAGCAGTTTACGGTCGGAGGGGCCTGGAAACACCATATATTTT.

The chain employs TRBV7-3 and TRBJ2-3; D is possibly TRBD1 (6 bases). This CDR3 is 15 amino acids long. CDR1 and CDR2 (germline): SGHTA, FQGTGA. V lost 5 bases, J lost 1 base, and 13 bases lay in between. The CDR3 loop reads CASSLGPGGTDTQYF. DNA for the CDR3: TGTGCCAGCAGCCTTGGCCCAGGGGGCACAGATACGCAGTATTTT.

J is TRBJ2-1 and V is TRBV28, with 9 bases lining up with TRBD2. The ends lost 7 bases at V and 3 bases at J; junction bases unmatched: 4. Germline V gives CDR1 MDHEN, CDR2 SYDVKM. This CDR3 is 14 amino acids long. The CDR3 sequence: CASTGLAIYNEQFF. The CDR3 DNA is TGTGCCAGCACGGGACTAGCTATCTACAATGAGCAGTTCTTC.

The J gene is TRBJ2-7, the V gene TRBV5-1; D possibly corresponds to TRBD1 (6 bases). This CDR3 contains 15 residues. The germline V gene encodes CDR1 SGHRS and CDR2 YFSETQ. V lost 4 bases and J lost 1, with 15 bases in between. CDR3 DNA sequence: TGCGCCAGCAGCCCGCCCGGAGACAGGTCCTACGAGCAGTACTTC. This encodes CASSPPGDRSYEQYF.

This chain connects TRBV7-8 to TRBJ1-1, with a weak D call TRBD1 (6 bases). The V and J ends lost 4 bases and 5 bases respectively, with 14 bases between them. The CDR3 spans 14 residues. Per germline, CDR1 SGHVS and CDR2 FQNEAQ. Here the CDR3 reads CASSSSRGRTEAFF. The CDR3 DNA is TGTGCCAGCAGCTCGAGCAGGGGTAGGACTGAAGCTTTCTTT.

This sequence joins TRBV5-1 and TRBJ1-2; 8 nucleotides align to TRBD1. The CDR3 is 16 amino acids. CDR1 and CDR2 from the germline V gene are SGHRS and YFSETQ. V dropped 3 bases and J dropped 4; count of bases not matched to a gene: 11. This CDR3 reads CASSSRTGQGAYGYTF. The CDR3 DNA reads TGCGCCAGCAGCTCACGGACCGGACAGGGTGCCTATGGCTACACCTTC. Complete variable domain (other parts from reference TRBV5-1 and TRBJ1-2): KAGVTQTPRYLIKTRGQQVTLSCSPISGHRSVSWYQQTPGQGLQFLFEYFSETQRNKGNFPGRFSGRQFSNSRSEMNVSTLELGDSALYLCASSSRTGQGAYGYTFGSGTRLTVV.

The chain has TRBV25-1 and TRBJ1-1; 9 bases are a match to TRBD1. This CDR3 region has 13 residues. Germline values: CDR1 MGHDK, CDR2 SYGVNS. Trimming at V came to 9 bases and at J to 5 bases, leaving 7 bases not matched to a gene. The CDR3 region has the DNA TGTGCCAGTGACAGGGGGTATGGTACTGAAGCTTTCTTT. It encodes CASDRGYGTEAFF.

The chain couples TRBV30 to TRBJ1-5; 7 nucleotides line up with TRBD1. The CDR3 extends over 13 amino acids. Germline V gene sequence: CDR1 GTSNPN, CDR2 SVGIG (reference sequence). J was trimmed by 7 bases and V by 4 bases; bases with no gene match: 7. The CDR3 nucleotides read TGTGCCTGGAATAACAGGGGCGAGCAGCCCCAGCATTTT. It yields the protein CAWNNRGEQPQHF.

The V and J genes are TRBV5-6 and TRBJ2-3; 7 bases map to TRBD1. Germline CDR1 SGHDT, CDR2 YYEEEE. The CDR3 extends over 15 amino acids. V gave up 2 bases and J gave up 0 bases; unmatched junction bases: 3. CDR3 DNA sequence: TGTGCCAGCAGCTTCGCAGGGGGAAGCACAGATACGCAGTATTTT. It specifies CASSFAGGSTDTQYF.

This sequence joins TRBV9 and TRBJ2-7; D unclear. Trimming removed 3 bases from V and 6 bases from J, with 13 bases in between. The CDR3 sequence is 13 residues long. Germline values: CDR1 SGDLS, CDR2 YYNGEE. CDR3 residues: CASSGASSGEQYF. For the CDR3, the DNA is TGTGCCAGCAGCGGGGCGAGTTCAGGCGAGCAGTACTTC.

The chain couples TRBV27 to TRBJ2-1; a weak D match, TRBD2 (5 bases). The CDR3 runs to 16 residues. Trimming removed 2 bases from V and 8 bases from J, with 19 bases in between. Looked up from germline, CDR1 is MNHEY and CDR2 is SMNVEV (reference sequence). The CDR3 DNA sequence: TGTGCCAGCAGTTTACTGGGGAGAGTGCAGTATCATGAGCAGTTCTTC. Protein sequence: CASSLLGRVQYHEQFF.

The CDR3 nucleotides read TGTGCCAGCAGCCTAGGGGGACAGGGGTCTTCACCCCTCCACTTT. This translates into CASSLGGQGSSPLHF. V and J are TRBV9 and TRBJ1-6; TRBD1 matches at 10 bases. With 4 bases clipped from V and 9 bases from J, the junction kept 7 bases outside the gene matches. Looked up from germline, CDR1 is SGDLS and CDR2 is YYNGEE. The CDR3 sequence is 15 residues long.

The chain recombines TRBV5-5 with TRBJ2-4; the match to TRBD2 covers 13 bases. Unmatched junction bases numbered 4, after V lost 4 bases and J lost 6 bases. CDR3 length equals 15 residues. From germline, CDR1 is SGHKS and CDR2 YYEKEE (reference sequence). The CDR3 DNA follows: TGTGCCAGCAGCCTTAGACTAGCGGGGGGAAACATTCAGTACTTC. Protein product: CASSLRLAGGNIQYF.

This chain links TRBV4-1 with TRBJ2-2; 7 bases match TRBD1. After removal of 1 base from V and 4 bases from J, the junction contained 3 bases not matched to a gene. Germline CDR1 is MGHRA and CDR2 is YSYEKL. The length of the CDR3 is 15 residues. The CDR3: CASSQAGGVTGELFF. The CDR3 bases are TGCGCCAGCAGCCAAGCAGGGGGTGTCACCGGGGAGCTGTTTTTT.

Within the sample, this clone is medium-sized. The chain is built from TRBV6-6 and TRBJ1-2, with unresolved D. The germline V gene encodes CDR1 MNHNY and CDR2 SVGAGI (reference sequence). Trimming stripped 2 bases from V and 3 bases from J, with 16 bases between. CDR3 length: 16 amino acids. In nucleotides, the CDR3 is TGTGCCAGCAGTTACGTCGTGACATCAACAGACTATGGCTACACCTTC. It codes for CASSYVVTSTDYGYTF.

This clone was seen more than once but under ten times. The chain is built from TRBV7-3 and TRBJ2-5; perhaps TRBD2 as D (6 bases). Germline-derived CDR1 and CDR2 are SGHTA and FQGTGA. V was clipped by 3 bases and J by 1 base, with 6 bases between them. The CDR3 runs to 13 residues. The CDR3 DNA is TGTGCCAGCAGCTTCGGGAGCCAAGAGACCCAGTACTTC. Protein: CASSFGSQETQYF.

The chain has TRBV19 and TRBJ1-5; D is unclear. CDR1 is LNHDA and CDR2 is SQIVND in the germline V gene (reference sequence). The CDR3 has 15 residues. Between the trimmed V and J ends, which lost 1 base and 4 bases, there was a span of 11 bases. CDR3 loop: CASSIGPTGNQPQHF. The CDR3 bases are TGTGCCAGTAGTATAGGGCCAACCGGGAATCAGCCCCAGCATTTT. The full variable domain, its missing parts supplied by reference TRBV19 and TRBJ1-5, is DGGITQSPKYLFRKEGQNVTLSCEQNLNHDAMYWYRQDPGQGLRLIYYSQIVNDFQKGDIAEGYSVSREKKESFPLTVTSAQKNPTAFYLCASSIGPTGNQPQHFGDGTRLSIL.

V gene TRBV6-2 or TRBV6-3 combines with J gene TRBJ2-1; TRBD1 agrees at 8 bases. Losses at the gene ends were 5 bases for V and 8 bases for J; bases not matched to a gene: 8. CDR1 and CDR2 from the germline V gene are MNHEY and SVGEGT. This CDR3 has 14 amino acids. CDR3 DNA: TGTGCCAGCAGTCGTACAGGGGGAGCGGATGAGCAGTTCTTC. Its protein is CASSRTGGADEQFF.

The chain uses TRBV27 and TRBJ2-7; possibly TRBD2 for D (6 bases). Between the trimmed V and J ends, which lost 0 bases and 2 bases, there was a span of 11 bases. Looked up from germline, CDR1 is MNHEY and CDR2 is SMNVEV (reference sequence). The CDR3 totals 15 residues. The CDR3 sequence: CASSLSFGGTYEQYF. The CDR3 coding sequence is TGTGCCAGCAGTTTATCGTTCGGGGGAACCTACGAGCAGTACTTC.

The genes are TRBV4-1 and TRBJ1-1, with no clear D. The CDR3 has 14 residues. Germline V CDR1 and CDR2: MGHRA, YSYEKL. V was cut by 0 bases and J by 11 bases, with 16 bases left in between. CDR3 bases: TGCGCCAGCAGCCAAGAATTCTCTACTCGGGAGGCTTTCTTT. Translated: CASSQEFSTREAFF.

This chain joins TRBV10-3 and TRBJ1-2; D gene uncertain. The CDR3 totals 14 residues. Trimming stripped 6 bases from V and 3 bases from J, with 14 bases between. Germline CDR1 reads ENHRY; CDR2 reads SYGVKD. The CDR3 coding sequence is TGTGCCATCAGCTTCTCGGGGTTGGACTATGGCTACACCTTC. Translated, it gives CAISFSGLDYGYTF.